The next 8 T cell receptor beta chains were all read from a single sample in a study of spatial heterogeneity in lung cancer. Regarding time point: sample taken at primary tumor resection. TCRdb reprocessed the 5' RACE reads with MiXCR, giving one entry per CDR3 protein. The profile shows fewer than 7,000 distinct CDR3 sequences, 7.8% of them singletons. The sample here was normal lung tissue next to the tumor, taken at surgery. The receptors stem from a female donor with early-stage non-small cell lung cancer.

This clonotype has a count of ten or more. This chain links TRBV12-3 or TRBV12-4 with TRBJ1-4; no clear D. The CDR3 totals 14 residues. Trimming took off 5 bases at V and 8 bases at J, with 15 bases between the two ends. CDR3 DNA sequence: TGTGCCAGCAGTCCCGACACGAGAGGCGAAAAACTGTTTTTT. This gives the protein CASSPDTRGEKLFF.

This clonotype was detected many times. The chain couples TRBV2 to TRBJ2-7; 7 nucleotides align to TRBD1. Germline-derived CDR1 and CDR2 are SNHLY and FYNNEI. V was clipped by 3 bases and J by 7 bases; unmatched bases: 6. The CDR3 extends over 13 amino acids. The CDR3 nucleotides read TGTGCCAGCAGTGACTACAGGGGCCATGAGCAGTACTTC. As protein: CASSDYRGHEQYF.

The chain links TRBV19 to TRBJ2-5; D tentatively fits TRBD1 or TRBD2 (6 bases each). The CDR3 sequence is 14 residues long. From germline, CDR1 is LNHDA and CDR2 SQIVND (reference sequence). The V end lost 2 bases, the J end lost 5 bases, and 12 bases lay between the germline ends. The DNA of the CDR3 is TGTGCCAGTAGTATACGGGGGCTGGGGGAGACCCAGTACTTC. This sequence encodes CASSIRGLGETQYF.

Sample share makes this clonotype medium-sized. The chain recombines TRBV5-1 with TRBJ1-5; D is possibly TRBD1 (5 bases). The ends were cut back, 0 bases at V and 7 bases at J, with 11 bases in the middle. CDR3 length: 14 residues. Per the germline V gene, CDR1 is SGHRS and CDR2 is YFSETQ. The DNA of the CDR3 is TGCGCCAGCAGCTTGGAGCCGGGGCTCCAGCCCCAGCATTTT. Protein product: CASSLEPGLQPQHF.

By proportion, this clonotype is medium-sized. This rearrangement joins TRBV5-6 to TRBJ1-1; TRBD1 is a possible D gene (5 bases). This CDR3 is 15 amino acids long. Deletions cut 4 bases from V and 5 bases from J, with 18 bases between. From germline, CDR1 is SGHDT and CDR2 YYEEEE. In nucleotides, the CDR3 is TGTGCCAGCAGCCCCCGGGGCATTGGGCGGACTGAAGCTTTCTTT. Encoded protein: CASSPRGIGRTEAFF.

The V gene is TRBV13, the J gene TRBJ2-2; TRBD1 agrees at 7 bases. The CDR3 is made up of 15 amino acids. CDR1 is PRHDT and CDR2 is FYEKMQ in the germline V gene (reference sequence). V dropped 5 bases and J dropped 3; count of bases not matched to a gene: 6. In DNA form, the CDR3 reads TGTGCCAGCAGCCCGGTGACAGGGTACACCGGGGAGCTGTTTTTT. Translation: CASSPVTGYTGELFF.

The rearrangement joins TRBV18 to TRBJ2-3; D is possibly TRBD2 (6 bases). With 5 bases removed from V and 4 bases from J, the gap between germline ends came to 10 bases. This CDR3 contains 13 residues. Germline-derived CDR1 and CDR2 are KGHSH and LQKENI. CDR3 in amino acids: CASSAGSPDTQYF. The CDR3 DNA reads TGTGCCAGCTCAGCGGGGAGCCCAGATACGCAGTATTTT.

This clonotype appeared a few times. This chain joins TRBV5-1 and TRBJ1-6, with 8 bases fitting TRBD1. V gave up 0 bases and J gave up 7 bases; unmatched junction bases: 0. CDR1 is SGHRS and CDR2 is YFSETQ in the germline V gene. The length of the CDR3 is 14 residues. In DNA form, the CDR3 reads TGCGCCAGCAGCTTGGGACAGGGGAATTCACCCCTCCACTTT. Its protein product is CASSLGQGNSPLHF.